This TCR beta chain was recorded in a study of identical twins listed by TCRdb under 2016. Some background on the complete study: To test whether fetal clonotypes persist, this study deep-sequenced TCR alpha and beta repertoires from monozygotic twins, from unrelated adults of various ages, and from cord blood. Replicate twin experiments were performed at different times using different library preparation protocols to rule out contamination. General findings and caveats noted by the study authors: Abundant cord blood beta clonotypes had fewer insertions, young adult naive repertoires showed a similar but weaker trend, and memory repertoires showed no such trend. Excess twin sharing in beta out-of-frame sequences was weaker because fewer shared sequences lowered the signal-to-noise ratio. In monozygotic twins, out-of-frame TCR alpha sharing was systematically underestimated by recombination models, although the models agreed with sharing between unrelated individuals. Compared with coincidental sharing between unrelated individuals, out-of-frame TCR alpha sequences shared between twins had an excess of sequences with low generation probability. Zero-insertion analyses could be partly confounded by invariant T cells such as MAIT and iNKT, though diverse VJ usage argued against such confounding for most clonotypes. Conclusions relied on cross-sectional statistical analysis, since the same donors could not be followed over many years.

Every donor was a healthy Caucasian. Three pairs of female monozygotic twins, all aged about 18 to 30 years, made up the twin cohort. Positive isolation kits from Invitrogen were used to isolate the CD4+ and CD8+ T cell populations. Receptors were amplified or captured by 5' RACE. Sequencer: Illumina HiSeq 2000. Template switching introduced a universal primer binding site; the final cDNA contained a unique molecular identifier, enabling accurate counting of TCR cDNA molecules. Specific primers in the conserved constant-segment region were used to synthesize first-strand cDNA for the TCR alpha and beta chains. To control for contamination, every cDNA library carried two barcodes: a SMART-Mk sample barcode plus Illumina barcodes. TruSeq adapter sequences along with Illumina sample barcodes were introduced in two successive PCR steps. Sequencing of the TCR alpha and beta cDNA libraries was done on the Illumina HiSeq platform using custom primers. On the study's bioinformatics: MiGEC processed the raw reads to extract unique molecular identifiers, while MiXCR was used to determine the CDR3 positions. Recombination models were inferred per individual with the repgenHMM and IGoR tools using an EM algorithm. Shared clonotype analysis was performed with the tcR package in R, normalizing sharing by the product of cloneset sizes. To study raw recombination without the effects of thymic and clonal selection, out-of-frame nonproductive sequences were analyzed. Clones were called with MiXCR by TCRdb after fastp trimmed the public reads at Q25, and only in-frame beta chains were retained. CDR3 protein duplicates are merged, each entry listing the most common genes and DNA. For this entry, the V and J calls and clone size follow TCRdb and not the study's own pipeline. Across this sample there are roughly 230,000 distinct CDR3 sequences, with about 8.9% seen only once. 3% of the sample is taken by the ten largest.

This clonotype appeared many times. Its antigen is currently not known. Nothing much larger sits one base from this clone, and base qualities are not available. Deletion took 0 bases off V and 2 bases off J, with a span of 14 bases between the germline ends. The germline V gene yields SGHRS for CDR1 and YFSETQ for CDR2. Reading from cysteine to phenylalanine, the CDR3 counts 16 amino acids. Of all the DNA, just the CDR3 is kept, 48 bases in frame from base 1. These data were also filed under a second study, of yellow fever vaccine responses in identical twins. The second study also describes: The authors reported that the T cell response to vaccination in identical twins appeared partly convergent and partly personalized. Focusing on identical twins, the study followed the T cell clones that responded to the vaccine, and did so with precision.

The rearrangement joined TRBV5-1 to TRBJ2-5; a tentative D match to TRBD2 spans 6 bases. Sequencing used CD8+ T cells sorted from blood. This clonotype was obtained from a woman aged 18-29 years in good health. The CDR3 in this case is CASSLATASDQETQYF. The DNA reads TGCGCCAGCAGCTTGGCCACGGCTAGCGATCAAGAGACCCAGTACTTC.